A selection of T cell receptor beta chains follows, all from one sample in a study of cytomegalovirus exposure and HLA in healthy donors. Only in-frame clones appear in the TCRdb table, and some are missing; sequencing was by immunoSEQ multiplex PCR. The sample contains around 58,000 clones, under 85% of which appear only once. Sequenced sample: PBMCs. These TCRs come from a male donor in good health and CMV-seropositive. Both conserved end residues are part of each CDR3. A D gene is named only where the DNA matches it firmly. Not all rows give a size; the values are once, few, many and, for expanded clones, a class.

-	TRBV30	TRBJ1-1	few	CAWSVAPRGAFF	TGTGCCTGGAGTGTAGCCCCCCGAGGAGCTTTCTTT
-	TRBV5-8	TRBJ2-5	few	CASSLGPREVETQYF	TGTGCCAGCAGCTTGGGCCCCAGGGAAGTAGAGACCCAGTACTTC
-	TRBV7-6	TRBJ1-2	-	CASSPQGTYGYTF	TGTGCCAGCAGCCCCCAGGGAACCTATGGCTACACCTTC
TRBD1	TRBV6-1	TRBJ1-4	few	CASSGTGGFEKLFF	TGTGCCAGCAGTGGGACAGGGGGCTTTGAAAAACTGTTTTTT
-	TRBV5-1	TRBJ1-2	-	CASSSLPFQASNYGYTF	TGCGCCAGCAGCTCTCTTCCATTCCAGGCCTCTAACTATGGCTACACCTTC
-	TRBV10-3	TRBJ2-5	-	CAISGGRQGQETQYF	TGTGCCATCAGCGGGGGGCGGCAGGGCCAAGAGACCCAGTACTTC
-	TRBV30	TRBJ1-5	-	CAWTGQYNQPQHF	TGTGCCTGGACCGGACAGTACAATCAGCCCCAGCATTTT
-	TRBV4-2	TRBJ2-3	-	CASSQFAAGTDTQYF	TGTGCCAGCAGCCAATTCGCCGCGGGCACAGATACGCAGTATTTT
TRBD2	TRBV4-2	TRBJ2-5	-	CASSQDLASSGAQETQYF	TGTGCCAGCAGCCAAGATCTTGCGTCTAGCGGGGCGCAAGAGACCCAGTACTTC
TRBD1	TRBV7-9	TRBJ1-1	-	CASARTGDAEAFF	TGTGCCAGCGCCCGGACAGGGGACGCTGAAGCTTTCTTT
TRBD1	TRBV4-3	TRBJ1-2	few	CASSQELQGAYGYTF	TGCGCCAGCAGCCAAGAATTGCAGGGGGCCTATGGCTACACCTTC
-	TRBV2	TRBJ1-4	-	CATSWRGNEKLFF	TGTGCCACGTCCTGGAGGGGTAATGAAAAACTGTTTTTT
-	TRBV11-2	TRBJ2-6	-	CASLSSGANVLTF	TGTGCCAGCCTATCATCTGGGGCCAACGTCCTGACTTTC
TRBD2	TRBV5-4	TRBJ2-3	-	CASSLKRLASSDTQYF	TGTGCCAGCAGCCTGAAAAGACTAGCGAGCTCCGATACGCAGTATTTT
TRBD1	TRBV30	TRBJ2-7	-	CAWSPGTGNYEQYF	TGTGCCTGGAGCCCCGGGACAGGGAACTACGAGCAGTACTTC
TRBD1	TRBV7-9	TRBJ2-2	-	CSSSLGGPELFF	TGTTCCAGCAGCCTAGGGGGCCCGGAGCTGTTTTTT